This T cell receptor (beta chain) was found in a study of blood T cell repertoires in COVID-19. The wider study: The samples span acute and convalescent COVID-19 from the United States, Italy and Spain. From T cells, B-cell-depleted T cells, or PBMCs came the material, which was cDNA or gDNA.

A word on this clone: At one end, the junction sequence differs from germline, possibly due to a read error.

Authors' methods: Estimation of nucleated cell counts was performed using reference gene primer amplification. Sequenced by immunoSEQ multiplex PCR; TCRdb stores in-frame clones only, minus some. The V and J calls and clone size come from that table; D and trimming were worked out from the DNA. The data show 300,000 or so clones, about nine tenths seen once. The CDR3 is 19 residues long. Germline-derived CDR1 and CDR2 are SSHAT and FNYEAQ (reference sequence). Sequenced material: peripheral blood. The gene calls are TRBV7-7 and TRBJ2-7; 7 bases line up with TRBD1. The clonotype originates from a woman aged 35 to 49 who had recovered from COVID-19. In nucleotides, the CDR3 is TGTGCTAGCAGCTCCGGCGGGCGGCCCAATTCGGACAGGATTTACGAGCAGTACTTC. As protein: CASSSGGRPNSDRIYEQYF. Combining the CDR3 with reference TRBV7-7 and TRBJ2-7 gives the whole variable domain GAGVSQSPRYKVTKRGQDVTLRCDPISSHATLYWYQQALGQGPEFLTYFNYEAQPDKSGLPSDRFSAERPEGSISTLTIQRTEQRDSAMYRCASSSGGRPNSDRIYEQYFGPGTRLTVT.